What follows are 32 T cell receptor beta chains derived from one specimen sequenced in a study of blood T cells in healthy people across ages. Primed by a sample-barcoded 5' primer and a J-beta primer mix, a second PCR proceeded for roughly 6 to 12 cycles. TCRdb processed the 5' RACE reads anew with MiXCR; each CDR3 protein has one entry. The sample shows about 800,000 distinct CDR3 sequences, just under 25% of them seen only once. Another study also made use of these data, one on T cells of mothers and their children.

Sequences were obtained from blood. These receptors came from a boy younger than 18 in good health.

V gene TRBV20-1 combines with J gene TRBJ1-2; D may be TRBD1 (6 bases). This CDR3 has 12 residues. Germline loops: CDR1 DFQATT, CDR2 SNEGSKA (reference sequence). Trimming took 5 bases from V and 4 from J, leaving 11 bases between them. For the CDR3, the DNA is TGCAGTGCTCTGGACAGCTCCTATGGCTACACCTTC. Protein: CSALDSSYGYTF.

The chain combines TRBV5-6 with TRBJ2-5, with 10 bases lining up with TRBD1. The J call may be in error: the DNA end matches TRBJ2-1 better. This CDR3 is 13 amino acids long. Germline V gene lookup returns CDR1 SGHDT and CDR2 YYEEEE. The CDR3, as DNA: TGTGCCAGCAGCTGGGACAGGGGCCATGAGCAGTTCTTC. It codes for CASSWDRGHEQFF.

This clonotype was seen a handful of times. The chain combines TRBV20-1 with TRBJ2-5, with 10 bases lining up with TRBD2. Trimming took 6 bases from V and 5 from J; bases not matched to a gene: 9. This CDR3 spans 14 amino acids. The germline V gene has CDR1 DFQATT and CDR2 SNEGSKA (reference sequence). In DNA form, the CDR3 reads TGCAGTGCAAGCGTCCCTAGCGGGAGTGAGACCCAGTACTTC. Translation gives CSASVPSGSETQYF.

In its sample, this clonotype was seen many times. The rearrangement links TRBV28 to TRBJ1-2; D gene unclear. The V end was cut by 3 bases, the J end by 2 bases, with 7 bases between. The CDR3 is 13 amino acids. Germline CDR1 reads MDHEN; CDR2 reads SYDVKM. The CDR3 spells CASSLVTNYGYTF. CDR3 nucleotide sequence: TGTGCCAGCAGTTTGGTAACGAACTATGGCTACACCTTC.

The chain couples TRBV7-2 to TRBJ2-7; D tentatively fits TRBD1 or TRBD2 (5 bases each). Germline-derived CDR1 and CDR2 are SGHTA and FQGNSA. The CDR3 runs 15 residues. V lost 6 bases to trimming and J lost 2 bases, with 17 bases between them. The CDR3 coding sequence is TGTGCCAGCAGTCTACCGGGACGGCCCCCCTACGAGCAGTACTTC. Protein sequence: CASSLPGRPPYEQYF.

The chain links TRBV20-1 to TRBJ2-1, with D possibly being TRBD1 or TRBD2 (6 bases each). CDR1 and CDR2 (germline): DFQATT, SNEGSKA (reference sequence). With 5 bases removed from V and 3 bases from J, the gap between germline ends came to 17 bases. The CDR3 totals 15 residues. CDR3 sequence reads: CSAFEGGTGYNEQFF. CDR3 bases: TGCAGTGCTTTTGAGGGGGGAACGGGCTACAATGAGCAGTTCTTC.

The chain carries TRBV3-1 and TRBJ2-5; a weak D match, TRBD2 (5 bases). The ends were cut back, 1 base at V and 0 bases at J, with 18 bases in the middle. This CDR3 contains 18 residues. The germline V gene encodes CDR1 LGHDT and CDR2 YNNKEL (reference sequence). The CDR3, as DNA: TGTGCCAGCAGCCAAGCCTGGCGGGCTAATTCGTACCAAGAGACCCAGTACTTC. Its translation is CASSQAWRANSYQETQYF.

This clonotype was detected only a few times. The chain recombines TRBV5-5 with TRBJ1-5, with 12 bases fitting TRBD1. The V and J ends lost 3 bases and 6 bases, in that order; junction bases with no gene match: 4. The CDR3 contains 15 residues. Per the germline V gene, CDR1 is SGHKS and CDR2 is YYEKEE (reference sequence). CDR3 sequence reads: CASSWDRGPRQPQHF. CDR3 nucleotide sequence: TGTGCCAGCAGCTGGGACAGGGGGCCTCGTCAGCCCCAGCATTTT.

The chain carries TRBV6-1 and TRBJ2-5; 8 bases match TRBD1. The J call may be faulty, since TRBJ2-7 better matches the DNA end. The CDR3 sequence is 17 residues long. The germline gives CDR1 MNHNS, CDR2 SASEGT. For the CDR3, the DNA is TGTGCCAGCAGTCGCCCCCACGCCGGGACAGGCGCCTACGAGCAGTACTTC. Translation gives CASSRPHAGTGAYEQYF.

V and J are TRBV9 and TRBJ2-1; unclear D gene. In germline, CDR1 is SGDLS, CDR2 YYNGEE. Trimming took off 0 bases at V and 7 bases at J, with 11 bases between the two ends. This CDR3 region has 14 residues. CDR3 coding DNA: TGTGCCAGCAGCGTAGGCTATTACGGGAATGAGCAGTTCTTC. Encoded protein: CASSVGYYGNEQFF.

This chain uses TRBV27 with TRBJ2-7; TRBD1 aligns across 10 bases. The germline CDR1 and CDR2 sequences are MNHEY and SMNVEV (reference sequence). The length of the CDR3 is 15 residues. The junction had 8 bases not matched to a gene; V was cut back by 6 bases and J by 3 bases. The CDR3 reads CASRPIGQGVYEQYF. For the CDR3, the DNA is TGTGCCAGCAGGCCCATCGGACAGGGGGTCTACGAGCAGTACTTC.

The CDR3 DNA reads TGTGCCACCAGCCGGACGCGTCCGGCAGCACCCGGCTATGGCTACACCTTC. Translation: CATSRTRPAAPGYGYTF. V and J are TRBV15 and TRBJ1-2; D is unresolved. Trimming shortened V by 5 bases and J by 4 bases, and 23 bases separated the two germline ends. Germline V lookup: CDR1 LNHNV, CDR2 YYDKDF (reference sequence). The CDR3 loop spans 17 amino acids.

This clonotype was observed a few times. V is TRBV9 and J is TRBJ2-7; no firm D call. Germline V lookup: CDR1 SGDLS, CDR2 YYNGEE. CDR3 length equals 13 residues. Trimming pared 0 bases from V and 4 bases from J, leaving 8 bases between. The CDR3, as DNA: TGTGCCAGCAGCGTAGGACCCGTATACGAGCAGTACTTC. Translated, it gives CASSVGPVYEQYF.

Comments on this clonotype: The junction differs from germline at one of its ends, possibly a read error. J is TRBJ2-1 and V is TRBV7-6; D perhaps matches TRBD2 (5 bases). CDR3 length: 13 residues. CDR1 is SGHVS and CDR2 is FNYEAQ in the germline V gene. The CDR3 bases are TGTGTCAGCAGCCCGCGACTAAGCAATGAGCAGTTCTTC. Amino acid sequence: CVSSPRLSNEQFF.

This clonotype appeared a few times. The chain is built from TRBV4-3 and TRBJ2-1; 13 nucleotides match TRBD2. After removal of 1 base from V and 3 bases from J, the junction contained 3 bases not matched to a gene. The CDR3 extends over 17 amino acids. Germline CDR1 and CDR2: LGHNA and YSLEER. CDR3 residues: CASSQGWTSGSYNEQFF. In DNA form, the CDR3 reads TGCGCCAGCAGCCAAGGCTGGACTAGCGGGAGCTACAATGAGCAGTTCTTC.

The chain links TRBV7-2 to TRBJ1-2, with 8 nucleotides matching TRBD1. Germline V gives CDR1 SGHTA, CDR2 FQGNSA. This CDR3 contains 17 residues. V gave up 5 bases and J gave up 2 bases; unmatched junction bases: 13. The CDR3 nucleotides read TGTGCCAGCAGCCCGAGGACAGGGACCAGTTCGAACTATGGCTACACCTTC. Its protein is CASSPRTGTSSNYGYTF.

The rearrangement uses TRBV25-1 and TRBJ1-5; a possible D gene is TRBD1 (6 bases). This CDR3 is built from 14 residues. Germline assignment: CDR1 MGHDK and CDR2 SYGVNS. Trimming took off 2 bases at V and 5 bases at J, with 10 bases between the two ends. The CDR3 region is CASSETRGHQPQHF. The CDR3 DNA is TGTGCCAGCAGTGAAACCAGGGGCCATCAGCCCCAGCATTTT.

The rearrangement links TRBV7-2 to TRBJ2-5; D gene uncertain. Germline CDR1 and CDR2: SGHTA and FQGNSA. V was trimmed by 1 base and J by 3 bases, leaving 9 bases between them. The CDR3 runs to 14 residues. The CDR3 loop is CASSLVGTKETQYF. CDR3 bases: TGTGCCAGCAGCTTAGTAGGTACAAAAGAGACCCAGTACTTC.

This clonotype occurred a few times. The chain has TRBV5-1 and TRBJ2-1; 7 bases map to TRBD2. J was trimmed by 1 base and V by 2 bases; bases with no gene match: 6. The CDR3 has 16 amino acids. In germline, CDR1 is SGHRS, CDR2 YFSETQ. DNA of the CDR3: TGCGCCAGCAGCTTCCCCAGCGGGAAGTCCTACAATGAGCAGTTCTTC. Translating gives CASSFPSGKSYNEQFF.

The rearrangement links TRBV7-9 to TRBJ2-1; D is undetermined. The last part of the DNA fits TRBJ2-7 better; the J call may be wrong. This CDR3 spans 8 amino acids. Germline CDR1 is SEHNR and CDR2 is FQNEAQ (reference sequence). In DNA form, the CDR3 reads TGTACCTGGGACGAGCAGTACTTC. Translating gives CTWDEQYF.

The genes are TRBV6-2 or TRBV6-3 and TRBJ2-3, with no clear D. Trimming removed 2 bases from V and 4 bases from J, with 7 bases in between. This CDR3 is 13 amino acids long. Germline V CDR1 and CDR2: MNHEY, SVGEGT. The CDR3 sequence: CASSYQNPDTQYF. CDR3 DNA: TGTGCCAGCAGTTACCAGAACCCAGATACGCAGTATTTT.

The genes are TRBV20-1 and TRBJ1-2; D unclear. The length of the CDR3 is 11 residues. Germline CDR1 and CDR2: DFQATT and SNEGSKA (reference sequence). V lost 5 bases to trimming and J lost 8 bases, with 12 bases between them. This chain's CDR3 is CSAPPPNGYTF. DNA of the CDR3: TGCAGTGCTCCTCCCCCAAACGGCTACACCTTC.

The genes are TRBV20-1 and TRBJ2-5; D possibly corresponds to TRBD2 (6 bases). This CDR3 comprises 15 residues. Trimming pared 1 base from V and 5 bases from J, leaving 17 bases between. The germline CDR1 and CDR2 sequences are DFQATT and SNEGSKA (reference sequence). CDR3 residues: CSARAVNAGRETQYF. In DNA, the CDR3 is TGCAGTGCTAGAGCTGTTAACGCAGGGAGGGAGACCCAGTACTTC.

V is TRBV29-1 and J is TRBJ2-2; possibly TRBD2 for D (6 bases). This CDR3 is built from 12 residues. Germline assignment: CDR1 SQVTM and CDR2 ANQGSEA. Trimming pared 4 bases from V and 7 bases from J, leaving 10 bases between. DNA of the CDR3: TGCAGCGTTGTCGGGGGTGGCGGGGAGCTGTTTTTT. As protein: CSVVGGGGELFF.

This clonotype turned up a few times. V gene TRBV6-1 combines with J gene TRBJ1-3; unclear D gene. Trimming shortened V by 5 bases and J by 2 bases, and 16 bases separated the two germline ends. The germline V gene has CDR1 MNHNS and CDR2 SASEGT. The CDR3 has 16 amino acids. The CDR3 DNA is TGTGCCAGCAGTCCGGATTTGACGGGGACTGGAAACACCATATATTTT. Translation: CASSPDLTGTGNTIYF.

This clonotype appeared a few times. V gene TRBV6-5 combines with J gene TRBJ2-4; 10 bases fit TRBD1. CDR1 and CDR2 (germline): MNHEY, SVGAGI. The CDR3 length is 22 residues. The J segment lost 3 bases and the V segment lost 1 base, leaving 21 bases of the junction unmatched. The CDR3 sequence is CASSYLRKDRGNPPLVKNIQYF. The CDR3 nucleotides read TGTGCCAGCAGTTACTTAAGGAAGGACAGGGGGAACCCTCCGTTGGTCAAAAACATTCAGTACTTC.

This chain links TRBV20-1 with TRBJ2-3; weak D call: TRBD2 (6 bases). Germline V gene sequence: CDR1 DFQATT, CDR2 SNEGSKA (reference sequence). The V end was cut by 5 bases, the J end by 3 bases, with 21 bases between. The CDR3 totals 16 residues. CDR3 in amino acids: CSADTRAGLGTDTQYF. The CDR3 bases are TGCAGTGCTGATACTAGGGCGGGGTTGGGGACAGATACGCAGTATTTT.

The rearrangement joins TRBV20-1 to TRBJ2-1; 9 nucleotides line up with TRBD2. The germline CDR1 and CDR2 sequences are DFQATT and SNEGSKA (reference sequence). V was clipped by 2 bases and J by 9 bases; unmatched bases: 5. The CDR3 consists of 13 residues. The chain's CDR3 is CSARHSGSGEQFF. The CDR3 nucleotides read TGCAGTGCTAGACATAGCGGGAGCGGTGAGCAGTTCTTC.

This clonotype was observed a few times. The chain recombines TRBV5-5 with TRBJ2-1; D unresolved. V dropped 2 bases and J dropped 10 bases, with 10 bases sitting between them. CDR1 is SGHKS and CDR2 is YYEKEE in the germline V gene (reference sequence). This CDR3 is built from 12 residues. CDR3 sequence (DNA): TGTGCCAGCAGCTTAATAAATTGGGAGCAGTTCTTC. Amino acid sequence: CASSLINWEQFF.

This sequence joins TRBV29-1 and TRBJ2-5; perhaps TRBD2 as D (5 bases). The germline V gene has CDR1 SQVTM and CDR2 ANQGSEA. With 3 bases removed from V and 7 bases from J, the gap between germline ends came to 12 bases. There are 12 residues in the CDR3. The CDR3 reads CSVEDPEGTQYF. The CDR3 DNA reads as TGCAGCGTTGAGGACCCCGAGGGGACCCAGTACTTC.

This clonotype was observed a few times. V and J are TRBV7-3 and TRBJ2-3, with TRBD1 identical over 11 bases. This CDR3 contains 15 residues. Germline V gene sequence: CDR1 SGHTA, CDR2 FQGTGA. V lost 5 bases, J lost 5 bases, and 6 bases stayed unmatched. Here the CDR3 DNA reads TGTGCCAGCAGCCTAGGGGACAGGGGGGTAGATACGCAGTATTTT. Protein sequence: CASSLGDRGVDTQYF.

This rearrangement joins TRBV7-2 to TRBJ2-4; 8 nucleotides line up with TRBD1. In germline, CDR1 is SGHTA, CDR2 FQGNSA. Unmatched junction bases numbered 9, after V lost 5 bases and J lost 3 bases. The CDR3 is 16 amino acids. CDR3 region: CASSPRQGRLKNIQYF. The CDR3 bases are TGTGCCAGCAGCCCCAGACAGGGGCGCCTCAAAAACATTCAGTACTTC.